The 14 T cell receptor beta chains below were found in one sample sequenced in a study of T cell changes during pregnancy in multiple sclerosis. The data were produced by immunoSEQ multiplex PCR, yet TCRdb's version contains in-frame clones alone and is incomplete. The table has some 40,000 clones, approximately 94% seen once. The starting material was peripheral blood, obtained in the third trimester of pregnancy. The receptors were sampled from a female donor with multiple sclerosis, enrolled in a pregnancy study.

The table lists this clone with a count of one. The chain is built from TRBV27 and TRBJ1-4; TRBD1 agrees at 12 bases. Germline CDR1 MNHEY, CDR2 SMNVEV (reference sequence). This CDR3 contains 16 residues. V shed 9 bases and J 10 bases; nucleotides not matched to a gene: 15. The chain's CDR3 is CASNPGQGATGGKLFF. In DNA, the CDR3 is TGTGCCAGTAACCCGGGACAGGGGGCCACTGGCGGAAAACTGTTTTTT.

This chain uses TRBV19 with TRBJ2-7; D remains unclear. The germline V gene encodes CDR1 LNHDA and CDR2 SQIVND (reference sequence). The CDR3 length is 13 residues. The V end was cut by 6 bases, the J end by 3 bases, with 12 bases between. The CDR3 spells CASRETADYEQYF. For the CDR3, the DNA is TGTGCCAGTAGAGAAACAGCAGACTACGAGCAGTACTTC.

The chain joins TRBV5-3 to TRBJ1-1; D possibly corresponds to TRBD1 (5 bases). TRBV5-3 carries the ORF label, with uncertain function. The CDR3 contains 16 residues. Trimming took off 4 bases at V and 8 bases at J, with 24 bases between the two ends. This chain's CDR3 is CARSRPRQWGSREAFF. In DNA, the CDR3 is TGTGCCAGAAGCCGACCTCGACAGTGGGGATCACGAGAAGCTTTCTTT.

The V and J genes are TRBV5-5 and TRBJ2-1; no reliable D call. The CDR3 is 13 amino acids. The germline gives CDR1 SGHKS, CDR2 YYEKEE (reference sequence). V gave up 5 bases and J gave up 9 bases, with 15 bases separating them. The CDR3 reads CASRESSSGEQFF. The CDR3 nucleotides are TGTGCCAGCAGGGAAAGTAGTTCAGGTGAGCAGTTCTTC.

For the CDR3, the DNA is TGCGCCAGCAGCCAAGAGTACAGGGACTACGAGCAGTACTTC. Its protein is CASSQEYRDYEQYF. The V gene is TRBV4-1, the J gene TRBJ2-7; a possible D gene is TRBD1 (6 bases). Germline loops: CDR1 MGHRA, CDR2 YSYEKL. This CDR3 contains 14 residues. V lost 0 bases to trimming and J lost 3 bases, with 9 bases between them.

The chain links TRBV6-5 to TRBJ1-1; D might be TRBD1 (5 bases). V lost 7 bases and J 1 base, leaving 7 bases between the germline ends. Germline assignment: CDR1 MNHEY and CDR2 SVGAGI. The CDR3 sequence is 12 residues long. CDR3 protein: CASNQGNTEAFF. The CDR3 nucleotides read TGTGCCAGCAATCAGGGGAACACTGAAGCTTTCTTT.

The chain couples TRBV4-1 to TRBJ2-2; 9 bases fit TRBD2. The V gene end was trimmed by 3 bases and the J gene end by 4 bases; junction bases not matched to a gene: 6. Germline assignment: CDR1 MGHRA and CDR2 YSYEKL. The CDR3 covers 16 residues. Here the CDR3 reads CASSHVAGEGTGELFF. CDR3 bases: TGCGCCAGCAGCCACGTAGCGGGGGAGGGCACCGGGGAGCTGTTTTTT.

The chain joins TRBV5-3 to TRBJ2-1; 10 positions agree with TRBD2. TRBV5-3 has ORF status, its function being uncertain. V shed 3 bases and J 7 bases; nucleotides not matched to a gene: 10. CDR3 length: 16 amino acids. CDR3 sequence (DNA): TGTGCCAGAAGCTGTCACAGCGGGGGGGGAGGAAATGAGCAGTTCTTC. It translates to CARSCHSGGGGNEQFF.

V is TRBV7-6 and J is TRBJ2-5; no firm D call. CDR3 size: 12 residues. Germline V lookup: CDR1 SGHVS, CDR2 FNYEAQ. V shed 4 bases and J shed 3 bases, with 6 bases lying between them. CDR3: CASSSVKETQYF. CDR3 DNA: TGTGCCAGCAGCTCGGTTAAAGAGACCCAGTACTTC.

This clone was found once. The V call is TRBV19, the J call TRBJ1-1; D call uncertain. Trimming shortened V by 1 base and J by 1 base, and 7 bases separated the two germline ends. The CDR3 is 14 amino acids. CDR1 and CDR2 from the germline V gene are LNHDA and SQIVND (reference sequence). The CDR3 sequence: CASSIVLKNTEAFF. The CDR3 bases are TGTGCCAGTAGTATAGTTCTTAAGAACACTGAAGCTTTCTTT.

The chain uses TRBV7-2 and TRBJ2-2; no firm D call. Trimming took off 2 bases at V and 2 bases at J, with 18 bases between the two ends. The CDR3 consists of 18 residues. CDR1 and CDR2 (germline): SGHTA, FQGNSA. The CDR3 DNA reads TGTGCCAGCAGCTTATTTCTCTTGTTCCCAGGAAACACCGGGGAGCTGTTTTTT. Amino acids: CASSLFLLFPGNTGELFF.

The J gene is TRBJ2-1, the V gene TRBV5-4; D is unclear. V lost 0 bases and J lost 6, with 7 bases in between. The length of the CDR3 is 13 residues. Germline CDR1 is SGHNT and CDR2 is YYREEE (reference sequence). The CDR3 loop reads CASSLGSANEQFF. As DNA, the CDR3 is TGTGCCAGCAGCTTGGGCAGTGCCAATGAGCAGTTCTTC.

The J gene is TRBJ2-2, the V gene TRBV5-4; TRBD2 matches at 15 bases. Trimming took 4 bases from V and 6 from J; bases not matched to a gene: 13. The germline CDR1 and CDR2 sequences are SGHNT and YYREEE (reference sequence). CDR3 length equals 19 residues. The CDR3 coding sequence is TGTGCCAGCAGCGCGCCGGGACTAGCGGGGGGAGTTGGCTCCGGGGAGCTGTTTTTT. It translates to CASSAPGLAGGVGSGELFF.

The J gene is TRBJ1-3, the V gene TRBV4-1; TRBD1 matches 8 bases. In germline, CDR1 is MGHRA, CDR2 YSYEKL. The CDR3 covers 16 residues. Trimming cost V 1 base and J 0 bases; bases outside gene matches: 2. This chain's CDR3 is CASSQGQGASGNTIYF. CDR3 coding DNA: TGCGCCAGCAGCCAAGGGCAGGGGGCCTCTGGAAACACCATATATTTT.